This entry concerns a single T cell receptor (beta chain). Its antigen remains unknown. Germline-derived CDR1 and CDR2 are SNHLY and FYNNEI. This CDR3 region has 15 residues. V lost 4 bases and J lost 4; bases outside the gene matches: 6. 13 Jbeta primers and 60 Vbeta primers were used for the PCR. TCRdb's table, derived via immunoSEQ multiplex PCR, lists solely in-frame clones and lacks some. Of about 110,000 clones in the sample, about three quarters are singletons; the top ten hold around 5.1%. This sample is part of a study of cytomegalovirus exposure and HLA in healthy donors. Whole-study results and caveats: Highly shared sequence variants in one cluster were likely a sequencing artifact. A later analysis reported that several of the most significant clusters appeared to be linked to common viral pathogens, among them Epstein-Barr virus. Generally TCR sequences proved uncommon, though certain public TCRs appeared in numerous donors. HLA restriction was apparent for most CMV-associated TCR beta chains in a later analysis.

The origin of this receptor is a female donor in good health and CMV-seropositive. Source material: PBMCs. The gene calls are TRBV2 and TRBJ1-2, with TRBD1 identical over 10 bases. The DNA of the CDR3 is TGTGCCAGCAGTGTCCGGGACAGGGGAGGCTATGGCTACACCTTC. It encodes CASSVRDRGGYGYTF.